This entry lists 18 T cell receptor beta chains sequenced from one sample in a study of cytomegalovirus exposure and HLA in healthy donors. TCRdb keeps only in-frame clones here, not all; method: immunoSEQ multiplex PCR. This sample carries 90,000 to 150,000 clones, 88% of them seen once, and the ten largest clones take about 6%. The specimen sequenced was PBMCs. These receptors all stem from a woman in her late teens or twenties in good health and CMV-seropositive.

The J gene is TRBJ1-4, the V gene TRBV23-1; unclear D gene. TRBV23-1 is an open reading frame, and its role is uncertain. The CDR3 is 15 amino acids. V shed 5 bases and J shed 8 bases, with 18 bases lying between them. In DNA, the CDR3 is TGCGCCAGCAGTTTACTGACTGAAAAGGAGGAAAAACTGTTTTTT. Amino acids: CASSLLTEKEEKLFF.

The chain employs TRBV18 and TRBJ2-1; tentative D call: TRBD1 (6 bases). V was shortened by 4 bases and J by 7 bases, with 17 bases between the two germline ends. CDR1 KGHSH and CDR2 LQKENI come from the germline V gene. This CDR3 has 15 residues. The CDR3 loop reads CASSLDIQGSNEQFF. The DNA for the CDR3 is TGTGCCAGCTCACTAGACATACAGGGCTCGAATGAGCAGTTCTTC.

This chain joins TRBV7-9 and TRBJ1-2; D unclear. This CDR3 is 15 amino acids long. Germline V gives CDR1 SEHNR, CDR2 FQNEAQ (reference sequence). V lost 1 base and J lost 1, with 10 bases in between. The DNA of the CDR3 is TGTGCCAGCAGCTTAGGTGTATCGGTTAACTATGGCTACACCTTC. This sequence encodes CASSLGVSVNYGYTF.

The rearrangement uses TRBV7-8 and TRBJ1-4; D is undetermined. The CDR3 consists of 15 residues. Per germline, CDR1 SGHVS and CDR2 FQNEAQ. V was clipped by 1 base and J by 0 bases, with 6 bases between them. CDR3 nucleotides: TGTGCCAGCAGCTTAGACACCGCAACTAATGAAAAACTGTTTTTT. The encoded protein is CASSLDTATNEKLFF.

The J gene is TRBJ1-2, the V gene TRBV4-1; TRBD1 matches at 9 bases. The CDR3 covers 14 residues. Germline values: CDR1 MGHRA, CDR2 YSYEKL. V gave up 3 bases and J gave up 3 bases; unmatched junction bases: 2. The CDR3 coding sequence is TGCGCCAGCAGCCAGGACAGGGGAGACTATGGCTACACCTTC. This translates into CASSQDRGDYGYTF.

This clone was observed once. This rearrangement joins TRBV5-1 to TRBJ2-7; TRBD2 matches at 10 bases. Per the germline V gene, CDR1 is SGHRS and CDR2 is YFSETQ. CDR3 length: 15 amino acids. The trim removed 4 bases at V and 2 bases at J, leaving 6 bases unmatched. CDR3 in amino acids: CASSRVAGGTYEQYF. The CDR3 DNA sequence: TGCGCCAGCAGCCGCGTAGCGGGGGGCACCTACGAGCAGTACTTC.

The rearrangement links TRBV7-9 to TRBJ2-7; a weak D match, TRBD1 (7 bases). Germline V CDR1 and CDR2: SEHNR, FQNEAQ (reference sequence). The CDR3 runs to 15 residues. V dropped 5 bases and J dropped 0 bases, with 14 bases sitting between them. CDR3 nucleotide sequence: TGTGCCAGCAGCCGAAGGGGGGACAGCTCCTACGAGCAGTACTTC. Translated, it gives CASSRRGDSSYEQYF.

The CDR3 reads CASSQSGEINYGYTF. The CDR3 bases are TGCGCCAGCAGTCAATCCGGAGAAATTAACTATGGCTACACCTTC. This chain uses TRBV23-1 with TRBJ1-2, with D unclear. TRBV23-1 falls under the ORF class, with uncertain function. V lost 0 bases, J lost 1 base, and 9 bases lay in between. The CDR3 loop spans 15 amino acids.

The chain joins TRBV19 to TRBJ1-5, with a tentative D call TRBD1 (6 bases). CDR3 length equals 15 residues. V dropped 5 bases and J dropped 0 bases, with 11 bases sitting between them. Germline V gene sequence: CDR1 LNHDA, CDR2 SQIVND (reference sequence). CDR3 nucleotide sequence: TGTGCCAGTAGTTACCCCAGGGGTAGCAATCAGCCCCAGCATTTT. Translated, it gives CASSYPRGSNQPQHF.

This sequence joins TRBV19 and TRBJ2-7, with a possible D match to TRBD1 (5 bases). In germline, CDR1 is LNHDA, CDR2 SQIVND (reference sequence). CDR3 length equals 14 residues. V was trimmed by 11 bases and J by 0 bases, leaving 17 bases between them. DNA of the CDR3: TGTGCCTCGTCGTGGCAGGGCGACTCCTACGAGCAGTACTTC. Its protein product is CASSWQGDSYEQYF.

This clone turned up a few times. The chain uses TRBV18 and TRBJ1-1, with 7 bases identical to TRBD1. This CDR3 contains 12 residues. Trimming at V came to 1 base and at J to 8 bases, leaving 1 base not matched to a gene. Germline V gene lookup returns CDR1 KGHSH and CDR2 LQKENI. The CDR3 reads CASSPLQGEAFF. For the CDR3, the DNA is TGTGCCAGCTCACCACTACAGGGGGAAGCTTTCTTT.

This clone was detected a few times. The chain is built from TRBV7-2 and TRBJ2-3; 9 nucleotides align to TRBD2. V gave up 1 base and J gave up 2 bases; unmatched junction bases: 7. CDR1 is SGHTA and CDR2 is FQGNSA in the germline V gene. The CDR3 is made up of 17 amino acids. The chain's CDR3 is CASSLGPSGTSTDTQYF. In DNA, the CDR3 is TGTGCCAGCAGCTTAGGACCTAGCGGGACGTCCACAGATACGCAGTATTTT.

The chain combines TRBV7-9 with TRBJ1-4, with 7 bases matching TRBD1. The CDR3 totals 15 residues. Germline values: CDR1 SEHNR, CDR2 FQNEAQ (reference sequence). Unmatched junction bases numbered 5, after V lost 0 bases and J lost 7 bases. This CDR3 is CASSLAGDSGEKLFF. In DNA form, the CDR3 reads TGTGCCAGCAGCTTAGCGGGGGACAGCGGTGAAAAACTGTTTTTT. The variable domain in full, completed from reference TRBV7-9 and TRBJ1-4, reads DTGVSQNPRHKITKRGQNVTFRCDPISEHNRLYWYRQTLGQGPEFLTYFQNEAQLEKSRLLSDRFSAERPKGSFSTLEIQRTEQGDSAMYLCASSLAGDSGEKLFFGSGTQLSVL.

CDR3 sequence (DNA): TGTGCCAGCAGCTTTAGGGGCGGGAACACTGAAGCTTTCTTT. Its protein product is CASSFRGGNTEAFF. The chain has TRBV5-4 and TRBJ1-1, with D maybe TRBD1 (5 bases). V dropped 2 bases and J dropped 1 base, with 9 bases sitting between them. This CDR3 has 14 residues. Germline CDR1 is SGHNT and CDR2 is YYREEE (reference sequence).

This CDR3 reads CASKPAGQETQYF. CDR3 DNA sequence: TGCGCCAGCAAGCCGGCGGGCCAAGAGACCCAGTACTTC. The rearrangement joins TRBV5-1 to TRBJ2-5; TRBD2 might be the D (5 bases). Germline CDR1 is SGHRS and CDR2 is YFSETQ. The CDR3 length is 13 residues. V was trimmed by 6 bases and J by 1 base, leaving 10 bases between them. Complete variable domain (other parts from reference TRBV5-1 and TRBJ2-5): KAGVTQTPRYLIKTRGQQVTLSCSPISGHRSVSWYQQTPGQGLQFLFEYFSETQRNKGNFPGRFSGRQFSNSRSEMNVSTLELGDSALYLCASKPAGQETQYFGPGTRLLVL.

The chain has TRBV4-2 and TRBJ1-2; D might be TRBD1 (6 bases). The CDR3 runs 21 residues. Germline CDR1 and CDR2: LGHNA and YNFKEQ. V was cut by 0 bases and J by 6 bases, with 32 bases left in between. The CDR3 nucleotides read TGTGCCAGCAGCCAAGATCGGTGGGCAGGGGCCAGAAGTACTGCTTCGAATGGCTACACCTTC. It specifies CASSQDRWAGARSTASNGYTF.

This clone was detected a few times. V is TRBV18 and J is TRBJ2-1; D gene unclear. Trimming cost V 5 bases and J 1 base, with 12 bases left between them. The CDR3 contains 15 residues. The germline gives CDR1 KGHSH, CDR2 LQKENI. CDR3 sequence (DNA): TGTGCCAGCTCATCTGGCAGTGTTTCCTACAATGAGCAGTTCTTC. Residues: CASSSGSVSYNEQFF.

This clone was counted between two and nine times. The chain uses TRBV18 and TRBJ2-3, with D possibly TRBD2 on 6 matching bases. The CDR3 extends over 15 amino acids. V lost 6 bases and J 0 bases, leaving 13 bases between the germline ends. Germline values: CDR1 KGHSH, CDR2 LQKENI. The CDR3 here is CASSQDYLSTDTQYF. The CDR3 DNA reads as TGTGCCAGCTCTCAGGACTACCTCAGCACAGATACGCAGTATTTT. Together with reference TRBV18 and TRBJ2-3, the CDR3 gives the full variable domain: NAGVMQNPRHLVRRRGQEARLRCSPMKGHSHVYWYRQLPEEGLKFMVYLQKENIIDESGMPKERFSAEFPKEGPSILRIQQVVRGDSAAYFCASSQDYLSTDTQYFGPGTRLTVL.